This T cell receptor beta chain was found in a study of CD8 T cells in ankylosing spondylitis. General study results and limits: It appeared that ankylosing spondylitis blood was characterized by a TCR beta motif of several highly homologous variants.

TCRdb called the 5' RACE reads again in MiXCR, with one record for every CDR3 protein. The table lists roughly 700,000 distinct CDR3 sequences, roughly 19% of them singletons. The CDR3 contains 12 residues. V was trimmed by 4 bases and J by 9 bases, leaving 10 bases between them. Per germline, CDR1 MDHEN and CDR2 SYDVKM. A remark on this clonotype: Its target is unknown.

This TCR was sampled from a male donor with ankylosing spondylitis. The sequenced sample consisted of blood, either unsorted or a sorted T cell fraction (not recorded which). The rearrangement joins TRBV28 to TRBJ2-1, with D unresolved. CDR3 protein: CASSWIESEQFF. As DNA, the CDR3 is TGTGCCAGCAGTTGGATTGAGTCTGAGCAGTTCTTC.